The text below deals with one T cell receptor beta chain. The target antigen is unknown. With a J-beta primer mix and a sample-barcoded 5' primer, a second PCR ran about 7 to 11 cycles. TCRdb re-called the 5' RACE reads through MiXCR, storing one row per CDR3 protein. Of 800,000 to 950,000 distinct CDR3 sequences listed, around 29% are singletons. The data derive from a study of blood T cells in healthy people across ages. V lost 5 bases, J lost 5 bases, and 12 bases lay in between. From germline, CDR1 is SQVTM and CDR2 ANQGSEA. The CDR3 contains 12 residues. Study-wide points: Comparison with aged donors showed that long-lived donors had more naive CD4+ cells and higher diversity.

These data were also reused for a study on T cells of mothers and their children. That investigation notes: A few mothers and their six children, all healthy Caucasians, donated. Evidence of persistent microchimeric T cell clones was absent.

Material: blood. The TCR comes from a woman aged 35 to 49 in good health. The chain recombines TRBV29-1 with TRBJ1-1; D may be TRBD1 (5 bases). This chain's CDR3 is CSVRVKGTEAFF. The CDR3 bases are TGCAGCGTTCGTGTGAAGGGGACTGAAGCTTTCTTT.